A single sample gave rise to the 2 T cell receptor beta chains below, sequenced in a study of early stage breast cancer tumors. Clones were read by immunoSEQ multiplex PCR, and TCRdb kept only the in-frame ones, dropping some. The repertoire holds 45,000 to 60,000 clones, with around nine tenths as singletons. The sequenced sample was blood. These receptors were obtained from a person aged 70 to 85 with breast cancer.

CDR3 nucleotide sequence: TGCGCCAGCAGCCTGGGAGAAGGGACACCCGTCGTATATTTT. Translating gives CASSLGEGTPVVYF. The V gene is TRBV5-1, the J gene TRBJ1-3, with D possibly TRBD1 on 6 matching bases. This CDR3 has 14 residues. The V end was cut by 4 bases, the J end by 14 bases, with 22 bases between. Germline V lookup: CDR1 SGHRS, CDR2 YFSETQ.

This chain links TRBV7-9 with TRBJ1-5; D remains unclear. The V end lost 3 bases, the J end lost 3 bases, and 3 bases lay between the germline ends. This CDR3 contains 12 residues. The germline V gene has CDR1 SEHNR and CDR2 FQNEAQ (reference sequence). The CDR3 DNA reads TGTGCCAGCAGCTTCCACAATCAGCCCCAGCATTTT. This codes for CASSFHNQPQHF.